The entry that follows covers one TCR beta chain sequence. Its specificity is unknown. This record comes from a study of T cell repertoires in cytomegalovirus infection. Study-wide background: Public signatures in TCR beta pointed to CMV infection and matching HLA type. Overall study findings and caveats: Dominating the ex vivo response were TCR beta clonotypes that were CMV-specific and HLA-C-restricted.

The CDR3 is 13 amino acids. V lost 5 bases and J 5 bases, leaving 11 bases between the germline ends. Germline loops: CDR1 SGHTA, CDR2 FQGNSA. MiXCR was run by TCRdb on the reads, yielding one entry per CDR3 protein. This table has approximately 350,000 distinct CDR3 sequences, just under 35% appearing once. This receptor was identified in a human donor in good health (CMV status not recorded). Some clones in this sample may be carry-over from other donors' samples. This specimen was cultured PBMCs, taken from culture after CMV antigen stimulation. The V call is TRBV7-2, the J call TRBJ2-3; D is possibly TRBD1 (5 bases). CDR3 sequence reads: CASSIGALDTQYF. CDR3 in DNA: TGTGCCAGCAGCATAGGGGCGTTAGATACGCAGTATTTT.